This T cell receptor beta chain originates from a study of response to subunit inactivated influenza vaccine. Study-level findings and limits: The authors suggested that few new T cells are recruited per seasonal influenza vaccination.

This CDR3 spans 14 amino acids. V was pared by 5 bases and J by 2 bases, with 15 bases between. Germline V CDR1 and CDR2: DFQATT, SNEGSKA (reference sequence). This clonotype was seen a few times. Its antigen is unknown. A single record per CDR3 protein comes from TCRdb applying MiXCR to the RT-PCR reads. The sample lists some 800,000 distinct CDR3 sequences; roughly 20% were seen once. The sample here was PBMCs from blood, taken 5 days after vaccination. The clonotype originates from a man aged 50 or older who received an inactivated influenza vaccine. This sequence joins TRBV20-1 and TRBJ2-5; maybe TRBD2 (5 bases). The CDR3 DNA sequence: TGCAGTGCTGGACCCAAAGGACTTCAAGAGACCCAGTACTTC. It is translated as CSAGPKGLQETQYF.